The sequence of this T cell receptor (beta chain) was determined in a study of OX40 agonist ivuxolimab in advanced cancers. Background for the entire study: Ivuxolimab, which targeted the costimulatory receptor OX40 (CD134), was an agonistic, fully human IgG2 monoclonal antibody. Intravenous ivuxolimab was administered to patients every 2 weeks at six dose levels: 0.01, 0.1, 0.3, 1.5, 3 and 10 mg/kg. Among the 50 to 55 dose-escalation patients, around 19 had hepatocellular carcinoma, approximately 15 melanoma, 9 renal cell carcinoma and 9 head and neck cancer. The dose-escalation cohort was about 86% male with a mean age of approximately 59 years, ranging from roughly 23 to 85. Prior anti-PD-1, anti-PD-L1 or anti-CTLA-4 therapy was permitted, and approximately 40% of dose-escalation patients had received checkpoint inhibitors. Partial responses occurred in three dose-escalation patients, of whom one had hepatocellular carcinoma and two had cutaneous melanoma. The point of sequencing TCRbeta in the periphery was to test whether ivuxolimab changed TCR sequence diversity and drove clonal T-cell expansion. The monotherapy dose-escalation portion (N ≈ 50 patients) of the phase I ivuxolimab trial is reported in the paper.

V loses 3 bases of germline sequence and J loses 2 bases, and the interval between the two ends is 8 bases. From the germline V gene, CDR1 is SGDLS and CDR2 is YYNGEE. The CDR3 runs 13 amino acids, cysteine and phenylalanine included. Kept here is only the CDR3 DNA, which spans 39 bases and is read in frame from base 1. Broad study findings and their caveats: Partial responders in the 0.1-3.0 mg/kg groups had among the lowest normalized peripheral clonal expansion, especially among CD8+ T cells. At doses of 0.1 to 3.0 mg/kg, clonal expansion of both CD4+ and CD8+ T cells in blood was seen between baseline and week 6. After ivuxolimab, expanded clones were on average more numerous among CD8+ T cells than among CD4+ T cells. Low levels of normalized T-cell clonal expansion were also shown by some nonresponding patients. The antigen specificity of the peripheral T cells that underwent clonal expansion was not determined.

Comments on this clone: Its antigen remains undetermined. No base qualities exist here, and no much larger clone lies one base off it.

Genomic DNA was isolated from the sorted cells so that the TCRbeta CDR3 region could be sequenced. The immunoSEQ Assay was used to sequence the TCRbeta CDR3 regions. TCRdb holds this immuneACCESS table with in-frame rearrangements only. Some clones are missing; in checked studies, unresolved V genes explain under half, and the rest has no known cause. In all, the sample holds about 66,000 clones, and about 87% of those were seen once. Jointly, the top ten make up 2.8% of the sample. The trial excluded patients who had a history of autoimmune disease or were on systemic immunosuppression. Peripheral blood for TCR sequencing was collected from all dose cohorts at baseline, on cycle 4 day 1, and on cycle 7 day 1. The samples were drawn from a first-in-human, open-label, multicenter phase I dose-escalation trial of ivuxolimab. Adults with locally advanced or metastatic head and neck squamous cell, hepatocellular, melanoma or renal cell carcinoma were enrolled in the trial. Before TCR sequencing, CD4+ and CD8+ T cells were separately sorted from peripheral blood.

The sequencing here drew on CD4+ or CD8+ T cells sorted from blood, taken in a trial of the OX40 agonist ivuxolimab. The sequence was collected from an adult with an advanced solid tumor such as melanoma, head and neck, liver or kidney cancer. The chain was built from TRBV9 and TRBJ2-5; the D element might be TRBD1 or TRBD2, as each aligns at 5 bases. The CDR3 protein is CASSGGPQETQYF. The sequenced DNA: TGTGCCAGCAGCGGGGGACCACAAGAGACCCAGTACTTC.